This TCR beta chain was identified during a study of CD8 T cells in Susac syndrome. Broader study findings: The study's TCR sequencing and HLA analysis covered a relatively small number of individuals, and the study acknowledged this.

The germline V gene encodes CDR1 SEHNR and CDR2 FQNEAQ (reference sequence). With 6 bases clipped from V and 7 bases from J, the junction kept 11 bases outside the gene matches. The CDR3 has 14 residues. Random hexamers served to reverse transcribe roughly 0.5 to 1 ug RNA. TCRdb called the immunoSEQ multiplex PCR reads again in MiXCR, with one record for every CDR3 protein. The sample includes a few hundred thousand distinct CDR3 sequences, 85% to 95% of them seen just once. Remarks on this clonotype: The target antigen is unknown.

V usage is TRBV7-9 and J usage is TRBJ2-7, with TRBD2 matching 8 bases. This clonotype was obtained from a human donor with multiple sclerosis. Specimen: CD4+ T cells from PBMCs. Here the CDR3 reads CASSRGPGGMEQYF. In DNA form, the CDR3 reads TGTGCCAGCAGTCGGGGCCCGGGGGGGATGGAGCAGTACTTC. Variable domain in full (rest from reference TRBV7-9 and TRBJ2-7): DTGVSQNPRHKITKRGQNVTFRCDPISEHNRLYWYRQTLGQGPEFLTYFQNEAQLEKSRLLSDRFSAERPKGSFSTLEIQRTEQGDSAMYLCASSRGPGGMEQYFGPGTRLTVT.